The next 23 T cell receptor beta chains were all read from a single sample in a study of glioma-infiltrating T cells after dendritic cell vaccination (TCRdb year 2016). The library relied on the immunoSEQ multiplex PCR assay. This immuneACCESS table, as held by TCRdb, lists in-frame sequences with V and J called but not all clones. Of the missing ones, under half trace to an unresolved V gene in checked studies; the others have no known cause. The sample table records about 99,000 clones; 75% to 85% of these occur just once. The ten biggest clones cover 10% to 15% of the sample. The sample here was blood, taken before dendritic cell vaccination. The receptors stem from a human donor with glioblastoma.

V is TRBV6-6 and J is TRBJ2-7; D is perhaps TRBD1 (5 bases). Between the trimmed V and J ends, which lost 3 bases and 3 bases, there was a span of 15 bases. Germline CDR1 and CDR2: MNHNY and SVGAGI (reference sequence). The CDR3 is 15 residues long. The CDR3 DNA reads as TGTGCCAGCAGTTATTCCCCCCGGACAAGCTACGAGCAGTACTTC. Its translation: CASSYSPRTSYEQYF.

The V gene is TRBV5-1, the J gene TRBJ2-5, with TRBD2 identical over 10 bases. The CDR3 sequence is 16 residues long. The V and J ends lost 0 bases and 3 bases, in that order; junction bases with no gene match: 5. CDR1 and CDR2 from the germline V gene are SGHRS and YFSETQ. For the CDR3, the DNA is TGCGCCAGCAGCTTGGAGTCTAGCGGGGGTAAAGAGACCCAGTACTTC. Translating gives CASSLESSGGKETQYF.

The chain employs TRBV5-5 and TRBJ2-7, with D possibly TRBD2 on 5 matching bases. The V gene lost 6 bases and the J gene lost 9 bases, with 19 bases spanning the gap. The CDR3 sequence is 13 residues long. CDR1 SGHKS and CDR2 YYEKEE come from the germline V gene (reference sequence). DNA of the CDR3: TGTGCCAGCAAAGATATGGGCAGTCGGGGGCAGTACTTC. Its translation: CASKDMGSRGQYF.

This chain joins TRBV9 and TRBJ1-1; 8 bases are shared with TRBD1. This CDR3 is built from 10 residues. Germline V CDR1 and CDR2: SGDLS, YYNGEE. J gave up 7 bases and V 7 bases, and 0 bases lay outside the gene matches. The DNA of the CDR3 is TGTGCCAGCGGACAGGGTGAAGCTTTCTTT. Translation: CASGQGEAFF.

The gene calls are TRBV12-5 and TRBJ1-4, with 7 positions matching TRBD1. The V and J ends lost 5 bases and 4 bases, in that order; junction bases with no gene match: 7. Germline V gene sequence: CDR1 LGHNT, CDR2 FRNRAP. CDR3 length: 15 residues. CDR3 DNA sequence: TGTGCTAGTGGTCAAGGGGACAGAATTAATGAAAAACTGTTTTTT. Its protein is CASGQGDRINEKLFF.

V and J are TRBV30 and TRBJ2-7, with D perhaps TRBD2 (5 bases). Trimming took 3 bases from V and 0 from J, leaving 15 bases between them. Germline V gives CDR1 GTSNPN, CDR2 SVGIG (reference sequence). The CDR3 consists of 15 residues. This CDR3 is CAWRSRGFISYEQYF. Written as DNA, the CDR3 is TGTGCCTGGAGGAGTCGGGGATTTATCTCCTACGAGCAGTACTTC.

The CDR3 DNA is TGCGCCAGCAGTGAGTTTGGGGGCGGGGGCGCTGAAGCTTTCTTT. Its translation: CASSEFGGGGAEAFF. V gene TRBV10-2 combines with J gene TRBJ1-1; D perhaps matches TRBD1 (6 bases). CDR1 WSHSY and CDR2 SAAADI come from the germline V gene. Trimming left V 1 base short and J 6 bases short, with 15 bases between. CDR3 length: 15 residues.

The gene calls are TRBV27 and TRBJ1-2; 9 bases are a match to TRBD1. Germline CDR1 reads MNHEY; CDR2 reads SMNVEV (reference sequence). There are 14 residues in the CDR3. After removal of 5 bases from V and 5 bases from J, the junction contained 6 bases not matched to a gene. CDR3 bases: TGTGCCAGCAGTGGGGACAGGGAGAGATATGGCTACACCTTC. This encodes CASSGDRERYGYTF.

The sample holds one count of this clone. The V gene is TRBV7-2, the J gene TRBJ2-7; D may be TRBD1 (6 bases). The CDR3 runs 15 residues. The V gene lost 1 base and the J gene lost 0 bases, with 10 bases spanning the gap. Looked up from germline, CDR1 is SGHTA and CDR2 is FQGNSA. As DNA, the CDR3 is TGTGCCAGCAGCTTAGTCCAGGGGTTCTCCTACGAGCAGTACTTC. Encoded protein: CASSLVQGFSYEQYF.

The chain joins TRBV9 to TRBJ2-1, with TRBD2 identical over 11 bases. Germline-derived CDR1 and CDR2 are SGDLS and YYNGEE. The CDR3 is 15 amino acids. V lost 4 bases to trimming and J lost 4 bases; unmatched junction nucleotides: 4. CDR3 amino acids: CASSFSGGVYNEQFF. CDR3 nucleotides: TGTGCCAGCAGCTTTAGCGGGGGGGTTTACAATGAGCAGTTCTTC.

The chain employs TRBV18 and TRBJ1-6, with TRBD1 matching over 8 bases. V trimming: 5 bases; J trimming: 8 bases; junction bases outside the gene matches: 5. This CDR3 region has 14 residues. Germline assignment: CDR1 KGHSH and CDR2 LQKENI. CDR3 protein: CASSVDRGHSPLHF. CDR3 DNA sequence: TGTGCCAGCTCAGTAGACAGGGGACATTCACCCCTCCACTTT.

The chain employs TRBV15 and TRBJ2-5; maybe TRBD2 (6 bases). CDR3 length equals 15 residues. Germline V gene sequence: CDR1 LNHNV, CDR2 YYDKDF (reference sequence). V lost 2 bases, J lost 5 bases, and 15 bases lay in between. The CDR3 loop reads CATSRRMGEVETQYF. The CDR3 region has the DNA TGTGCCACCAGCAGAAGGATGGGGGAGGTGGAGACCCAGTACTTC.

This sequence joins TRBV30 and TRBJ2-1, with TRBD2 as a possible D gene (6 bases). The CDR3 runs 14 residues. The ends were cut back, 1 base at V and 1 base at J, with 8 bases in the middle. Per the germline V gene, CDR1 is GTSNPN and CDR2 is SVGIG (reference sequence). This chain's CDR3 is CAWSDGGSYNEQFF. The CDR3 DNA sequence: TGTGCCTGGAGTGACGGGGGATCCTACAATGAGCAGTTCTTC.

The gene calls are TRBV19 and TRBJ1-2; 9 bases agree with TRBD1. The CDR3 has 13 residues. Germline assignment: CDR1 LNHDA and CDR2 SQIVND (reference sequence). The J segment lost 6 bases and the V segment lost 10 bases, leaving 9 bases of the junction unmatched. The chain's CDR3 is CATRGQGIHGYTF. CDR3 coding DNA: TGTGCCACCCGGGGACAGGGAATCCATGGCTACACCTTC.

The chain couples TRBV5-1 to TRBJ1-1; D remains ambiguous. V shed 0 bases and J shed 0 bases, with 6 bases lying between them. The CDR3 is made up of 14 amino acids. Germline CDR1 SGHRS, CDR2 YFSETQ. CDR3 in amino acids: CASSLAPLNTEAFF. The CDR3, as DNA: TGCGCCAGCAGCTTGGCCCCGTTGAACACTGAAGCTTTCTTT.

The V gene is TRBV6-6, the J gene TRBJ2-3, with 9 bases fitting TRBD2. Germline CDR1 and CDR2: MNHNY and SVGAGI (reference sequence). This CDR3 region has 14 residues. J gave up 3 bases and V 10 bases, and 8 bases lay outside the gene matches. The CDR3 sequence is CATRAGGPTDTQYF. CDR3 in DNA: TGTGCCACGAGGGCGGGGGGGCCGACAGATACGCAGTATTTT.

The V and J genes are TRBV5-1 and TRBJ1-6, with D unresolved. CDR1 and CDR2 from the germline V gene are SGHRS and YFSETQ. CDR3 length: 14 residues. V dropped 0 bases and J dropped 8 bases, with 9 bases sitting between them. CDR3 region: CASSLAVGDSPLHF. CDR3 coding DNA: TGCGCCAGCAGCTTGGCCGTCGGGGATTCACCCCTCCACTTT.

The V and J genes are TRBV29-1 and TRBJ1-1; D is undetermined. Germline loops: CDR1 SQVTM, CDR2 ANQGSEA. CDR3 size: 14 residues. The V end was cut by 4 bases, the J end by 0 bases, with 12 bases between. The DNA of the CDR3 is TGCAGCGTTGCCATAACACAATTGAACACTGAAGCTTTCTTT. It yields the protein CSVAITQLNTEAFF. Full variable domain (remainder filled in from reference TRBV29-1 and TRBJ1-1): SAVISQKPSRDICQRGTSLTIQCQVDSQVTMMFWYRQQPGQSLTLIATANQGSEATYESGFVIDKFPISRPNLTFSTLTVSNMSPEDSSIYLCSVAITQLNTEAFFGQGTRLTVV.

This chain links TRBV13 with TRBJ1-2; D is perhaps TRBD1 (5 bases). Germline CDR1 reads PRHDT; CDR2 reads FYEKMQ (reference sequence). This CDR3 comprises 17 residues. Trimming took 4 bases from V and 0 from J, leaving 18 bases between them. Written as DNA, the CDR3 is TGTGCCAGCAGCTCCGGACACCTAATCAACACTAACTATGGCTACACCTTC. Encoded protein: CASSSGHLINTNYGYTF. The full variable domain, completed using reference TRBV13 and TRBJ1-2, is AAGVIQSPRHLIKEKRETATLKCYPIPRHDTVYWYQQGPGQDPQFLISFYEKMQSDKGSIPDRFSAQQFSDYHSELNMSSLELGDSALYFCASSSGHLINTNYGYTFGSGTRLTVV.

CDR3 loop: CASSDTASYGYTF. The CDR3, as DNA: TGCGCCAGCAGTGATACAGCCTCCTATGGCTACACCTTC. The chain couples TRBV10-2 to TRBJ1-2; no clear D gene. Germline CDR1 WSHSY, CDR2 SAAADI. V was pared by 3 bases and J by 4 bases, with 9 bases between. There are 13 residues in the CDR3.

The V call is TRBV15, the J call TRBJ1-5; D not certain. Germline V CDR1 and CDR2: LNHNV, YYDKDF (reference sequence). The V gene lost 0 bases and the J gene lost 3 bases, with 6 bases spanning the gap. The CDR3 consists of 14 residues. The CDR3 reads CATSRDGPNQPQHF. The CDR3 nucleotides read TGTGCCACCAGCAGAGATGGGCCCAATCAGCCCCAGCATTTT.

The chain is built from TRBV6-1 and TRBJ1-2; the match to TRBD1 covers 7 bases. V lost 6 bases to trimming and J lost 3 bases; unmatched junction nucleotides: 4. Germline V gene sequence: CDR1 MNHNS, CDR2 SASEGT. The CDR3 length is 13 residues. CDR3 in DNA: TGTGCCAGCAGGATAGACAGGGACTATGGCTACACCTTC. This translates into CASRIDRDYGYTF.

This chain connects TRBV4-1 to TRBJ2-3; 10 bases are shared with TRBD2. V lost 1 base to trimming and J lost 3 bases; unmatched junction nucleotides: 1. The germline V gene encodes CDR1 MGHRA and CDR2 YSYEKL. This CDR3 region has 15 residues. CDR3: CASSQVGLATDTQYF. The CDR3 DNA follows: TGCGCCAGCAGCCAAGTGGGACTAGCGACAGATACGCAGTATTTT.